Sequencing of this T cell receptor (beta chain) was carried out in a study of T cell responses to AZD1222 COVID-19 vaccine. Study-wide results and limits: An increase in Spike-specific TCR breadth and depth was observed after two AZD1222 doses.

Using immunoSEQ multiplex PCR, the repertoire was profiled, and TCRdb retains in-frame clones only, with some absent. In the table there are 55,000 to 90,000 clones, approximately 85% of which are singletons. As for this clone: The target antigen is unknown.

Trimming removed 1 base from V and 4 bases from J; junction bases left unmatched: 5. The length of the CDR3 is 15 residues. The V gene's germline CDR1 is MGHRA and CDR2 YSYEKL. This chain uses TRBV4-1 with TRBJ2-7; TRBD1 matches 9 bases. This specimen consisted of peripheral blood, obtained on day 0 of AZD1222 vaccination. This clonotype originated in an adult in good health. The CDR3 DNA is TGCGCCAGCAGCCAAGCATCCGGACAGGGGTACGAGCAGTACTTC. Amino acids: CASSQASGQGYEQYF.